A single sample gave rise to the 8 T cell receptor beta chains below, sequenced in a study of sequential checkpoint blockade in melanoma. Clones were sequenced by immunoSEQ multiplex PCR, and TCRdb holds only the in-frame ones, with some missing. The table lists roughly 16,000 clones, 60% to 70% of them singletons. Indicated treatment: randomized to nivolumab then ipilimumab (arm A) or the reverse (arm B). Specimen: CD8+ T cells sorted from blood (inferred from file names), collected from a patient given nivolumab and ipilimumab in sequence. The receptors were gathered from a human donor with melanoma.

This rearrangement joins TRBV2 to TRBJ2-5; D perhaps matches TRBD1 (5 bases). The CDR3 is 18 amino acids. From germline, CDR1 is SNHLY and CDR2 FYNNEI. V dropped 2 bases and J dropped 5 bases, with 24 bases sitting between them. In nucleotides, the CDR3 is TGTGCCAGCAGTGAAAAAAGTAGTGGCGTACAGGTGGTGGAGACCCAGTACTTC. It codes for CASSEKSSGVQVVETQYF.

The chain has TRBV4-3 and TRBJ2-5; 7 nucleotides match TRBD1. With 4 bases clipped from V and 3 bases from J, the junction kept 5 bases outside the gene matches. Germline V gene lookup returns CDR1 LGHNA and CDR2 YSLEER. The CDR3 is 14 amino acids. The CDR3 nucleotides read TGCGCCAGCAGCCCTTGGACAGGAGAAGAGACCCAGTACTTC. Its protein product is CASSPWTGEETQYF.

The genes are TRBV7-9 and TRBJ2-5; TRBD2 matches at 14 bases. Trimming at V came to 5 bases and at J to 1 base, leaving 12 bases not matched to a gene. This CDR3 is 19 amino acids long. CDR1 is SEHNR, CDR2 FQNEAQ, per germline (reference sequence). In nucleotides, the CDR3 is TGTGCCAGCAGCCCCCGACTAGCGGGGGGGCGCCAACCCCAAGAGACCCAGTACTTC. It codes for CASSPRLAGGRQPQETQYF.

This chain links TRBV27 with TRBJ1-1; weak D call: TRBD1 (6 bases). This CDR3 contains 17 residues. The V end was cut by 0 bases, the J end by 7 bases, with 21 bases between. The V gene's germline CDR1 is MNHEY and CDR2 SMNVEV (reference sequence). The CDR3 coding sequence is TGTGCCAGCAGTTTATCCTCCTCAGGGGACGCAGAGAGTGAAGCTTTCTTT. It is translated as CASSLSSSGDAESEAFF.

The V and J genes are TRBV7-2 and TRBJ2-5, with 14 bases lining up with TRBD2. J gave up 2 bases and V 4 bases, and 12 bases lay outside the gene matches. The CDR3 runs to 19 residues. CDR1 is SGHTA and CDR2 is FQGNSA in the germline V gene. CDR3 protein: CASSSRTSGGRRGQETQYF. The DNA for the CDR3 is TGTGCCAGCAGCTCAAGGACTAGCGGGGGGCGGAGGGGACAAGAGACCCAGTACTTC.

This clone was recorded once. This chain uses TRBV19 with TRBJ2-2; a weak D match, TRBD1 (6 bases). Germline CDR1 and CDR2: LNHDA and SQIVND (reference sequence). V gave up 5 bases and J gave up 8 bases, with 15 bases separating them. This CDR3 region has 14 residues. CDR3 in amino acids: CASSWGRGQGELFF. The CDR3 DNA sequence: TGTGCCAGTAGTTGGGGCAGGGGCCAGGGGGAGCTGTTTTTT.

The sample holds a few counts of this clone. The J gene is TRBJ2-7, the V gene TRBV7-1; maybe TRBD2 (6 bases). TRBV7-1 is classed as an ORF, of uncertain function. This CDR3 spans 15 amino acids. The germline V and J ends were trimmed by 3 bases and 3 bases, with 15 bases remaining between them. For the CDR3, the DNA is TGTGCCAGCAGCTCCGGGGGTGGGGGTTTCTACGAGCAGTACGTC. Its translation is CASSSGGGGFYEQYV.

The chain combines TRBV5-1 with TRBJ2-1; 12 nucleotides match TRBD2. CDR1 is SGHRS and CDR2 is YFSETQ in the germline V gene. Trimming cost V 0 bases and J 2 bases; bases outside gene matches: 9. The CDR3 loop spans 19 amino acids. The CDR3 DNA sequence: TGCGCCAGCAGCTTGGCGGCGGGACTAGCGGGTCTCCCCTACAATGAGCAGTTCTTC. Its protein product is CASSLAAGLAGLPYNEQFF. Looking up the rest from reference TRBV5-1 and TRBJ2-1 gives the full variable domain: KAGVTQTPRYLIKTRGQQVTLSCSPISGHRSVSWYQQTPGQGLQFLFEYFSETQRNKGNFPGRFSGRQFSNSRSEMNVSTLELGDSALYLCASSLAAGLAGLPYNEQFFGPGTRLTVL.